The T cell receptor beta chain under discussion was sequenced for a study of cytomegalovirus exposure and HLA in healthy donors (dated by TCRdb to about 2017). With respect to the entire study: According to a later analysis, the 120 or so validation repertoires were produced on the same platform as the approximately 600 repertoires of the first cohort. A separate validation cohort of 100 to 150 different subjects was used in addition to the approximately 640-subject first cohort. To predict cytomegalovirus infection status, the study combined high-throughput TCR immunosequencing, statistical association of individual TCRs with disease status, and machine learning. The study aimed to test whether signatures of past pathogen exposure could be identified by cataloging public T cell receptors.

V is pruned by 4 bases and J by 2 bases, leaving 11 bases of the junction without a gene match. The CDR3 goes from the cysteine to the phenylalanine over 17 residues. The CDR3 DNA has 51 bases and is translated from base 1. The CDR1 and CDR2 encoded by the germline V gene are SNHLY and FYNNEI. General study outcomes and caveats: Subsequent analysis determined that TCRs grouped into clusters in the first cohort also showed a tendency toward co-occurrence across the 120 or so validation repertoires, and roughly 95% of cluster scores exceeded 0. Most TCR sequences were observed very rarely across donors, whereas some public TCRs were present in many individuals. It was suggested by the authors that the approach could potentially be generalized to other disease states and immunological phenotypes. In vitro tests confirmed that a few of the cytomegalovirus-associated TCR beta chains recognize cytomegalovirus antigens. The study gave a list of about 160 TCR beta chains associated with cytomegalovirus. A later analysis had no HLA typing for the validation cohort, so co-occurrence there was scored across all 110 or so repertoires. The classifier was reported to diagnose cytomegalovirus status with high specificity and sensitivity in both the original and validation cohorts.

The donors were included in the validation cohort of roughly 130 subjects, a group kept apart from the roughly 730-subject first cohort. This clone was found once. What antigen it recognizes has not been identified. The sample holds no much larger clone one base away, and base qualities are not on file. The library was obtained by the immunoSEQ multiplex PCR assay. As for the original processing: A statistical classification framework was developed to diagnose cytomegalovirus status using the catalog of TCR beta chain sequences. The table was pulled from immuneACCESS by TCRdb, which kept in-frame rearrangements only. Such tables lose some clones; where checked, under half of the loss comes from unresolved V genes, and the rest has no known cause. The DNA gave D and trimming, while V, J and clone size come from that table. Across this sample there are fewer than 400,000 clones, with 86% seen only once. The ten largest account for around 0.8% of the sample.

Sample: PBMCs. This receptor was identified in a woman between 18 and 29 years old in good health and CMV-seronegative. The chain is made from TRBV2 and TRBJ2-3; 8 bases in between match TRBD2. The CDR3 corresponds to CASSAGSSGFNTDTQYF. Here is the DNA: TGTGCCAGCAGTGCCGGGTCTAGCGGGTTCAACACAGATACGCAGTATTTT.